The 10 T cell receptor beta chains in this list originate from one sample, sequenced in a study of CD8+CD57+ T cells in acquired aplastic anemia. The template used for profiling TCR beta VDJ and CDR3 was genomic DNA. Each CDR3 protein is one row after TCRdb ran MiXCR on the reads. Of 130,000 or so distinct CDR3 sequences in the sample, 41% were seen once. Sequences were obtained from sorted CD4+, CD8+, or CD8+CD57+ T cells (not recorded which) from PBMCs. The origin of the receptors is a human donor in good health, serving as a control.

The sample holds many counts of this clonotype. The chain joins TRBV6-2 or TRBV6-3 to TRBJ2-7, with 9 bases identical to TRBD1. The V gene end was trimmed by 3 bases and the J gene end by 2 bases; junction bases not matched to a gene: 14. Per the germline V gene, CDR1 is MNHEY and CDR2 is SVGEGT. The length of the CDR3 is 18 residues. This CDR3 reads CASSYGFSGTGSTYEQYF. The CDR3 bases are TGTGCCAGCAGTTATGGGTTTTCCGGGACAGGGTCAACCTACGAGCAGTACTTC.

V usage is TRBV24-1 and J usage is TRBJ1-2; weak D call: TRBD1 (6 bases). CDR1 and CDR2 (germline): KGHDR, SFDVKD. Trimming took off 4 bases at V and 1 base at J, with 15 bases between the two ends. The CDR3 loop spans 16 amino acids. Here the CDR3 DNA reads TGTGCCACCAGTGACAGGGGCAGGGGTGATAACTATGGCTACACCTTC. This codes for CATSDRGRGDNYGYTF.

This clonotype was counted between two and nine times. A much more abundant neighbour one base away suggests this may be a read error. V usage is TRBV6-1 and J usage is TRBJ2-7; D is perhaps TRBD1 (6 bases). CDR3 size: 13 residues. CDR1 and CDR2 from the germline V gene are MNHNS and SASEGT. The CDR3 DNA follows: TGTGCCACCCGTATAGGGGGAACCTACGGGCAGTACTTC. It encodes CATRIGGTYGQYF.

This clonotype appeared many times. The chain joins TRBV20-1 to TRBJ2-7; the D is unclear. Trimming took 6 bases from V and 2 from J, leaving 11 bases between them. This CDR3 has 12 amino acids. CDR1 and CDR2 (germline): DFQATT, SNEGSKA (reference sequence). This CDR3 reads CSAKLTTYEQYF. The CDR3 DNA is TGCAGTGCCAAACTCACCACCTACGAGCAGTACTTC.

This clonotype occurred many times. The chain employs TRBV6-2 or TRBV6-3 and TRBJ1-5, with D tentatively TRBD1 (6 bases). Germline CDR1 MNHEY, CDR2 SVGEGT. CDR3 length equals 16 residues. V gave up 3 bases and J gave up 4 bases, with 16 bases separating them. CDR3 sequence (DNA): TGTGCCAGCAGTTATTATGGGGACAATACAAATCAGCCCCAGCATTTT. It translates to CASSYYGDNTNQPQHF.

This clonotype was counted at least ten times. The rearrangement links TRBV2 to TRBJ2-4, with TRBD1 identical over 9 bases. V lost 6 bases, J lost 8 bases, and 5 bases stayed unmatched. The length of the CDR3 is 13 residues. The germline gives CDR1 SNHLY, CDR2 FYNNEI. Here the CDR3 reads CASRGDRGDIQYF. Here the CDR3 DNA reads TGTGCCAGCAGGGGCGACAGGGGGGACATTCAGTACTTC.

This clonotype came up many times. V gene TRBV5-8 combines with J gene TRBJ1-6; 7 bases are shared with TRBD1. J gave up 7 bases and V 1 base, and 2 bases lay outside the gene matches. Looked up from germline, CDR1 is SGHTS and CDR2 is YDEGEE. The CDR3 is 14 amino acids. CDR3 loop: CASSLPGGNSPLHF. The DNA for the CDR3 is TGTGCCAGCAGCTTGCCAGGGGGGAATTCACCCCTCCACTTT.

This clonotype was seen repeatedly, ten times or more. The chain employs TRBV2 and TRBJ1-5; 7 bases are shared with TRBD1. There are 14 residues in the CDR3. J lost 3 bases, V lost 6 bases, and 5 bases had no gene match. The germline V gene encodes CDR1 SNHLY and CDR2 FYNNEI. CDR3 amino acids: CASRKDRNNQPQHF. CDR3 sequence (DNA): TGTGCCAGCAGGAAGGACAGGAACAATCAGCCCCAGCATTTT.

The CDR3 nucleotides are TGTGCCAGTAGTGGCACCCGGAACACTGAAGCTTTCTTT. Its translation: CASSGTRNTEAFF. The chain carries TRBV5-4 and TRBJ1-1; D gene ambiguous. The V gene lost 8 bases and the J gene lost 1 base, with 12 bases spanning the gap. Germline V gives CDR1 SGHNT, CDR2 YYREEE (reference sequence). CDR3 size: 13 residues.

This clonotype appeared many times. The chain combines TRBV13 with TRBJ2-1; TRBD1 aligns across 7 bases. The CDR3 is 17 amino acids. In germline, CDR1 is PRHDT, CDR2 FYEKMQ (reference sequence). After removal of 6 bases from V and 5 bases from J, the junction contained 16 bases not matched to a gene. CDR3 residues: CASRPATRQGSHNEQFF. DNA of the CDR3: TGTGCCAGCAGACCAGCAACCAGACAGGGATCCCACAATGAGCAGTTCTTC.